The clone carrying this T cell receptor beta chain was recorded many times. With 0 bases removed from V and 12 bases from J, the gap between germline ends came to 14 bases. This CDR3 comprises 14 residues. This sample stems from a study of low-dose radiotherapy and immunotherapy resistance in tumors. TRAV- and TRBV-specific primers primed first-strand cDNA, covering alpha and beta chains. PCR amplification of the TCRs was performed with Phusion for 20 PCR cycles, and it relied on a constant-region primer together with a V-primer adapter. TCRdb re-derived calls from the reads in MiXCR, one entry per CDR3 protein. Among tens of thousands of distinct CDR3 sequences listed, 15% to 20% were seen once. Time point denoted: before trial treatment.

The material sequenced was PBMCs, taken before treatment. V and J are TRBV12-3 or TRBV12-4 and TRBJ1-4; D gene uncertain. The TCR was taken from a male donor with prostate cancer. DNA for the CDR3: TGTGCCAGCAGTTTAGCGCTGGGCGCCGCTGAACTGTTTTTT. Protein sequence: CASSLALGAAELFF.